These 17 T cell receptor beta chains were sequenced from one sample in a study of OX40 agonist ivuxolimab in advanced cancers. Assay used: immunoSEQ multiplex PCR; TCRdb lists only in-frame clones, some missing. Of just under 65,000 clones detected, about 89% appear once; the ten largest clones hold less than 6%. Material: CD4+ or CD8+ T cells sorted from blood, obtained in a trial of the OX40 agonist ivuxolimab. All receptors derive from an adult with an advanced solid tumor such as melanoma, head and neck, liver or kidney cancer.

Here the CDR3 reads CASSNPAPNYGYTF. The CDR3, as DNA: TGTGCCAGCAGCAATCCGGCCCCTAACTATGGCTACACCTTC. V and J are TRBV2 and TRBJ1-2; D ambiguous. Germline assignment: CDR1 SNHLY and CDR2 FYNNEI. CDR3 length equals 14 residues. Trimming cost V 6 bases and J 0 bases, with 11 bases left between them. Filled out from reference TRBV2 and TRBJ1-2, the complete variable domain reads EPEVTQTPSHQVTQMGQEVILRCVPISNHLYFYWYRQILGQKVEFLVSFYNNEISEKSEIFDDQFSVERPDGSNFTLKIRSTKLEDSAMYFCASSNPAPNYGYTFGSGTRLTVV.

A few counts support this clone. V usage is TRBV6-5 and J usage is TRBJ2-7; D perhaps matches TRBD1 (6 bases). The germline V gene has CDR1 MNHEY and CDR2 SVGAGI. This CDR3 has 13 amino acids. V was shortened by 6 bases and J by 5 bases, with 14 bases between the two germline ends. The CDR3 DNA reads as TGTGCCAGCAGCTATCTGACAGGAAACGAGCAGTACTTC. The encoded protein is CASSYLTGNEQYF.

The genes are TRBV10-1 and TRBJ2-1; 8 nucleotides agree with TRBD2. This CDR3 comprises 14 residues. Germline loops: CDR1 WNHNN, CDR2 SYGVQD (reference sequence). Trimming took 0 bases from V and 13 from J; bases not matched to a gene: 8. CDR3 DNA: TGCGCCAGCAGTGAGTCGCCGGGAGGGCCCTCACAGTTCTTC. It yields the protein CASSESPGGPSQFF.

As regards this clone: Sequence at one end of the junction differs from germline and may be a read error. The chain links TRBV7-7 to TRBJ2-2; 9 bases match TRBD1. Germline loops: CDR1 SSHAT, CDR2 FNYEAQ (reference sequence). The CDR3 spans 14 residues. DNA for the CDR3: TGTGCTAGCAGCTTCACAGGGGGCAACGGGGAGCTGTTTTTT. Its translation is CASSFTGGNGELFF.

The sample holds one count of this clone. The chain joins TRBV20-1 to TRBJ2-7; 7 bases match TRBD1. Germline CDR1 DFQATT, CDR2 SNEGSKA (reference sequence). The trim removed 2 bases at V and 9 bases at J, leaving 4 bases unmatched. The CDR3 spans 11 residues. The CDR3 DNA reads TGCAGTGCTAGAAGCAACAGGGGGCAGTACTTC. This sequence encodes CSARSNRGQYF.

V usage is TRBV12-2 and J usage is TRBJ2-1; the table calls TRBD2, which could not be checked here. TRBV12-2 is termed a pseudogene. The CDR3 has 16 amino acids. The CDR3 DNA reads as TGTGCAAGTCGCTTAGGGGCTAGCGGGAGGGGGAATGAGCAGTTCTTC. Encoded protein: CASRLGASGRGNEQFF.

This chain uses TRBV9 with TRBJ2-3; D is uncertain. Germline values: CDR1 SGDLS, CDR2 YYNGEE. V was trimmed by 1 base and J by 2 bases, leaving 11 bases between them. The CDR3 covers 15 residues. CDR3: CASSVFDSFTDTQYF. The CDR3 nucleotides read TGTGCCAGCAGCGTATTTGATTCTTTCACAGATACGCAGTATTTT.

This rearrangement joins TRBV5-1 to TRBJ2-1, with 7 bases that match TRBD2. Germline-derived CDR1 and CDR2 are SGHRS and YFSETQ. V trimming: 4 bases; J trimming: 12 bases; junction bases outside the gene matches: 10. This CDR3 contains 13 residues. CDR3 protein: CASSADGGILQFF. The CDR3 nucleotides are TGCGCCAGCAGCGCTGACGGGGGGATTTTGCAGTTCTTC.

The chain combines TRBV27 with TRBJ2-4, with D maybe TRBD2 (5 bases). The CDR3 loop spans 15 amino acids. CDR1 MNHEY and CDR2 SMNVEV come from the germline V gene (reference sequence). The ends were cut back, 6 bases at V and 2 bases at J, with 14 bases in the middle. In nucleotides, the CDR3 is TGTGCCAGCAGCTCAATAGGAGGACCCAAAAACATTCAGTACTTC. Residues: CASSSIGGPKNIQYF.

The V and J genes are TRBV5-1 and TRBJ2-2, with 11 bases identical to TRBD2. The CDR3 contains 17 residues. The ends lost 4 bases at V and 1 base at J; junction bases unmatched: 6. The germline V gene has CDR1 SGHRS and CDR2 YFSETQ. CDR3 protein: CASSRLGTSGNTGELFF. The CDR3 region has the DNA TGCGCCAGCAGCCGTTTAGGGACTAGCGGGAACACCGGGGAGCTGTTTTTT.

The rearrangement uses TRBV7-9 and TRBJ1-1; 7 bases line up with TRBD1. V shed 1 base and J 1 base; nucleotides not matched to a gene: 6. CDR3 length: 16 amino acids. The V gene's germline CDR1 is SEHNR and CDR2 FQNEAQ (reference sequence). The CDR3 sequence is CASSLGRQGKNTEAFF. In nucleotides, the CDR3 is TGTGCCAGCAGCTTAGGGAGACAGGGAAAGAACACTGAAGCTTTCTTT.

V usage is TRBV6-5 and J usage is TRBJ2-1; 9 nucleotides agree with TRBD2. J gave up 2 bases and V 6 bases, and 5 bases lay outside the gene matches. This CDR3 comprises 15 residues. CDR1 is MNHEY and CDR2 is SVGAGI in the germline V gene. The CDR3 bases are TGTGCCAGCAGCAAAGCGGGAGGCGCCTACAATGAGCAGTTCTTC. Its protein is CASSKAGGAYNEQFF.

V is TRBV7-3 and J is TRBJ2-1; tentatively, D is TRBD1 or TRBD2 (5 bases each). This CDR3 contains 14 residues. The V end was cut by 5 bases, the J end by 7 bases, with 15 bases between. The germline V gene has CDR1 SGHTA and CDR2 FQGTGA. The CDR3 coding sequence is TGTGCCAGCAGCCCATCCGGGACGGCGAATGAGCAGTTCTTC. Translated: CASSPSGTANEQFF.

The chain couples TRBV19 to TRBJ2-7, with 7 bases that match TRBD1. The CDR3 length is 14 residues. Germline loops: CDR1 LNHDA, CDR2 SQIVND (reference sequence). The J segment lost 5 bases and the V segment lost 1 base, leaving 5 bases of the junction unmatched. CDR3 amino acids: CASSIGQGNHEQYF. The CDR3 region has the DNA TGTGCCAGTAGTATAGGACAGGGTAACCACGAGCAGTACTTC.

This chain connects TRBV21-1 to TRBJ1-5. TRBV21-1 is labeled a pseudogene. The CDR3 sequence is 17 residues long. The CDR3 sequence: CASSKELLGTGHQPQHF. The DNA of the CDR3 is TGTGCCAGCAGCAAAGAACTGTTAGGGACCGGGCATCAGCCCCAGCATTTT.

This rearrangement joins TRBV4-1 to TRBJ2-7; the D gene is possibly TRBD1 (5 bases). The CDR3 runs 15 residues. Germline-derived CDR1 and CDR2 are MGHRA and YSYEKL. The germline V and J ends were trimmed by 1 base and 2 bases, with 12 bases remaining between them. In DNA form, the CDR3 reads TGCGCCAGCAGCCAAGGGGAAGCAGGGACCTACGAGCAGTACTTC. Translation: CASSQGEAGTYEQYF.

This chain connects TRBV19 to TRBJ2-2; 8 bases match TRBD1. Trimming cost V 6 bases and J 2 bases; bases outside gene matches: 8. Per germline, CDR1 LNHDA and CDR2 SQIVND (reference sequence). CDR3 length equals 16 residues. The DNA for the CDR3 is TGTGCCAGTAGCCCCCCGCCAGGGGGCAACACCGGGGAGCTGTTTTTT. It encodes CASSPPPGGNTGELFF.